The T cell receptor (beta chain) under discussion was sequenced for a study of shared T cell receptors in the human thymus. Sequencing was performed with immunoSEQ multiplex PCR; in TCRdb, only in-frame clones are kept and a portion is missing. The sample holds approximately 760,000 clones, 70% to 90% seen once. The CDR3 contains 16 residues. Germline loops: CDR1 MNHNS, CDR2 SASEGT. Trimming took 0 bases from V and 4 from J, leaving 12 bases between them. This sample was shared with a second study, whose subject was human thymus T cells. According to that study: Samples came from healthy Finnish infants during open corrective cardiac surgery. Thymus pieces cut out during corrective heart surgery were the tissue that was used. Use of V and J genes seemed skewed within the thymic and blood repertoires. Highly overlapping thymic repertoires in unrelated individuals were reported by related research.

Sequencing was done on a sample of thymocytes. This sequence was found in a girl under three years old with a congenital heart defect. This chain connects TRBV6-1 to TRBJ2-2; a possible D gene is TRBD1 (6 bases). The CDR3 region is CASSEAWDTLTGELFF. CDR3 sequence (DNA): TGTGCCAGCAGTGAAGCTTGGGACACCCTCACCGGGGAGCTGTTTTTT.